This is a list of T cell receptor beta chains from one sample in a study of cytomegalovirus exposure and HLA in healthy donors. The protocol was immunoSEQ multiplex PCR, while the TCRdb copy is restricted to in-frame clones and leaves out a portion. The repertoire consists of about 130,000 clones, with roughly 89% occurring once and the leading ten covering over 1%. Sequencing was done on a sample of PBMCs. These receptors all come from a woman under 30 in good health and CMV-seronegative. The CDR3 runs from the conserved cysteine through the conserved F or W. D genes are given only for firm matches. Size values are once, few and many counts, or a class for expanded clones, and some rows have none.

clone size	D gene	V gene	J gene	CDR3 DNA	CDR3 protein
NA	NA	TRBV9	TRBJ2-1	TGTGCCAGCAGCAAAGAAGTTAGCCAATCCTACAATGAGCAGTTCTTC	CASSKEVSQSYNEQFF
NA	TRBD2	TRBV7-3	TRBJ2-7	TGTGCCAGCAGCTACTCGGCGGGGGAGACCTACGAGCAGTACTTC	CASSYSAGETYEQYF
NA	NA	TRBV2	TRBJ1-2	TGTGCCAGCAGTGAATTGGGGCCGCGGGGAGGCTACACCTTC	CASSELGPRGGYTF
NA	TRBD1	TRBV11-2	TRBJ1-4	TGTGCCAGCAGCATTCCGGGACAGGGGTTTCCCACTAATGAAAAACTGTTTTTT	CASSIPGQGFPTNEKLFF
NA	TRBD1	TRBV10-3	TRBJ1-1	TGTGCCATCAGCGGGACAGCCGCTGGTGAAGCTTTCTTT	CAISGTAAGEAFF
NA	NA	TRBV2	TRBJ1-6	TGTGCCAGCAGTGTAAATAGATCCCCCTATTCACCCCTCCACTTT	CASSVNRSPYSPLHF
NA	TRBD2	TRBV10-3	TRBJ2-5	TGTGCCATCAGTGGGGGTAGCGGGGGGCAAGAGACCCAGTACTTC	CAISGGSGGQETQYF
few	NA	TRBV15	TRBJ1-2	TGTGCCACCAGCCTCACGAGCGGGTTAGGTGGCTACACCTTC	CATSLTSGLGGYTF
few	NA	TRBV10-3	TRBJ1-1	TGTGCCATCAGTGAGGGTGGGGCCGTGCGTACTGAAGCTTTCTTT	CAISEGGAVRTEAFF
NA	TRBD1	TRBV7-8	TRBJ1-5	TGTGCCAGCAGCAAACGGGACAGGGACAATCAGCCCCAGCATTTT	CASSKRDRDNQPQHF
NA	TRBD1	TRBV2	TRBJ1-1	TGTGCCAGCACCCGGGACAGGGGGTACACTGAAGCTTTCTTT	CASTRDRGYTEAFF
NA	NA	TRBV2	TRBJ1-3	TGTGCCAGCAATAACAGAATAAAAAACACCATATATTTT	CASNNRIKNTIYF
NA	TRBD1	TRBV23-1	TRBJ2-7	TGCGCCAGCCGTAGTAGGGGGCCTTCTCCCTACGAGCAGTACTTC	CASRSRGPSPYEQYF
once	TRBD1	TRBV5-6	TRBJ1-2	TGTGCCAGCAGACTAAAAGGACAGGTCTATGGCTACACCTTC	CASRLKGQVYGYTF
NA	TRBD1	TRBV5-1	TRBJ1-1	TGCGCCAGCAGCGAACAGGGGTCTAACACTGAAGCTTTCTTT	CASSEQGSNTEAFF
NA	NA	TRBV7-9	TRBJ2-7	TGTGCCAGCAGCTTAGGTCCCGGCGGAGACGAGCAGTACTTC	CASSLGPGGDEQYF
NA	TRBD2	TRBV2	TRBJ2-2	TGTGCCAGCAGTGAAGCGCTTCGGGGGGTCGGGGAGCTGTTTTTT	CASSEALRGVGELFF
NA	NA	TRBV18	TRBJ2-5	TGTGCCAGCTCCCAGACGCGGGGTGGGGAGACCCAGTACTTC	CASSQTRGGETQYF
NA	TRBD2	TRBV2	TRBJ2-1	TGTGCCAGCAGTGAAATGGGGGGGACCTACAATGAGCAGTTCTTC	CASSEMGGTYNEQFF
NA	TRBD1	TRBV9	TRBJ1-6	TGTGCCAGCAGCGTAGGGGACAGTACCTATAATTCACCCCTCCACTTT	CASSVGDSTYNSPLHF
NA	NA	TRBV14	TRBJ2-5	TGTGCCAGCAGCCAAGGTCCGCTCGGAGAGACCCAGTACTTC	CASSQGPLGETQYF
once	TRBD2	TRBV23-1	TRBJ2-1	TGCGCCAGCAGTCCGAGCGGGGGGCCCTACAATGAGCAGTTCTTC	CASSPSGGPYNEQFF
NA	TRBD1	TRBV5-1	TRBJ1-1	TGCGCCAGCAGCCCGGGACAGGTAAACACTGAAGCTTTCTTT	CASSPGQVNTEAFF
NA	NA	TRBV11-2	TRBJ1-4	TGTGCCAGCAGCACCCAGGGCGTGGTGTATGAAAAACTGTTTTTT	CASSTQGVVYEKLFF
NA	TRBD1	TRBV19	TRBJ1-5	TGTGCCAGTAGCCCTGGACAGGGGGGGTGGCCCCAGCATTTT	CASSPGQGGWPQHF
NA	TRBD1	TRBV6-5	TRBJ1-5	TGTGCCAGCAGGGAAAGACAGGGTGGTCAGCCCCAGCATTTT	CASRERQGGQPQHF
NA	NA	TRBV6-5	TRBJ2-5	TGTGCCAGCAGGATGGAGGAGACCCAGTACTTC	CASRMEETQYF
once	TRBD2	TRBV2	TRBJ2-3	TGTGCCAGCATCCCCTGGGGGCTAGCGGGGAAAGCCACAGATACGCAGTATTTT	CASIPWGLAGKATDTQYF
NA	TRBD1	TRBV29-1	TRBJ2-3	TGCAGCACCGGACAGGGGGCATCTGATACGCAGTATTTT	CSTGQGASDTQYF
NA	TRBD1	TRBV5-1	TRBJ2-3	TGCGCCAGCAGCCTCCAGGTGGGGACAGGGTTATCAGATACGCAGTATTTT	CASSLQVGTGLSDTQYF
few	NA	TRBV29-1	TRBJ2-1	TGCAGCGTTATATCCTTGGGCGATGAGCAGTTCTTC	CSVISLGDEQFF
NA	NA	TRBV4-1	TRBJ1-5	TGCGCCAGCAGCCAAGAGGGGGGTGTTGTGAATCAGCCCCAGCATTTT	CASSQEGGVVNQPQHF
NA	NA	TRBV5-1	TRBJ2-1	TGCGCCAGCAGCTTGGAAGGGACTCTGGGCAATGAGCAGTTCTTC	CASSLEGTLGNEQFF
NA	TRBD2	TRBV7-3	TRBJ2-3	TGTGCCAGCAGCCCCCTAATAGGCGGGGGGACAGATACGCAGTATTTT	CASSPLIGGGTDTQYF
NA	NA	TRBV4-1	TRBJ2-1	TGCGCCAGCAGCCAAGATGAGTTAGCGGTTGAGCAGTTCTTC	CASSQDELAVEQFF
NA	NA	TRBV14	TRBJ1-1	TGTGCCAGCAGCCGGAGGCGGACCTCATTTAACACTGAAGCTTTCTTT	CASSRRRTSFNTEAFF
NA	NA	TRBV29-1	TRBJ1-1	TGCAGCGTTGAGGGCAGCCTGACTGAAGCTTTCTTT	CSVEGSLTEAFF